This passage covers 17 T cell receptor beta chains from one sample sequenced in a study of CXCR3-negative and CXCR3-positive naive CD8 T cells. Libraries were UMI-labeled 5' RACE TRB cDNA. TCRdb re-called the 5' RACE reads and shows each CDR3 protein once, DNA omitted. The listing records about 58,000 distinct CDR3 sequences. Sample: naive CXCR3- CD8+ T cells from blood. Described subset: CD45RO-CCR7+CD27+CD95- naive CD8+ T cells lacking CXCR3 (TNR3-). The receptors come from a human donor in good health. Some clones in this sample may be carry-over from other donors' samples.

CDR3 protein: CSAQRGRQEGYTF. The rearrangement uses TRBV29-1 and TRBJ1-2; the D call from TCRdb, TRBD1, cannot be confirmed without DNA. The germline V gene encodes CDR1 SQVTM and CDR2 ANQGSEA. The CDR3 spans 13 residues.

This chain's CDR3 is CSVEWGAYGYTF. The chain is built from TRBV29-1 and TRBJ1-2; the TCRdb call, TRBD1, lacks DNA for checking. Germline V lookup: CDR1 SQVTM, CDR2 ANQGSEA. The CDR3 contains 12 residues.

The rearrangement links TRBV12-3 or TRBV12-4 to TRBJ2-7; no DNA is available, so the TRBD1 call from TCRdb remains unchecked. This CDR3 is 12 amino acids long. The CDR3: CASGTGGYEQYF.

The chain combines TRBV4-3 with TRBJ2-7; TCRdb calls TRBD1, which cannot be checked without DNA. This CDR3 is built from 15 residues. CDR1 and CDR2 (germline): LGHNA, YSLEER. CDR3 sequence: CASSQDLTTDYEQYF.

The chain links TRBV7-9 to TRBJ2-2; the D call from TCRdb, TRBD1, cannot be confirmed without DNA. CDR3 size: 14 residues. From germline, CDR1 is SEHNR and CDR2 FQNEAQ (reference sequence). This chain's CDR3 is CASSPPEGVGELFF.

The rearrangement uses TRBV14 and TRBJ2-7. CDR3 length: 13 amino acids. Looked up from germline, CDR1 is SGHDN and CDR2 is FVKESK. CDR3 residues: CASSQDYQSEQYF. Filled out from reference TRBV14 and TRBJ2-7, the complete variable domain reads EAGVTQFPSHSVIEKGQTVTLRCDPISGHDNLYWYRRVMGKEIKFLLHFVKESKQDESGMPNNRFLAERTGGTYSTLKVQPAELEDSGVYFCASSQDYQSEQYFGPGTRLTVT.

The V call is TRBV12-3 or TRBV12-4, the J call TRBJ2-1. This CDR3 has 13 residues. The CDR3 is CASSLVTIDEQFF.

This rearrangement joins TRBV29-1 to TRBJ2-1; the D call from TCRdb, TRBD2, cannot be confirmed without DNA. CDR3 size: 14 residues. Germline-derived CDR1 and CDR2 are SQVTM and ANQGSEA. The CDR3 protein is CSVESRGGWVEQFF.

The rearrangement links TRBV3-1 to TRBJ2-1; TCRdb's D gene call, TRBD2, goes unchecked for lack of DNA. The CDR3 sequence is 15 residues long. CDR1 and CDR2 from the germline V gene are LGHDT and YNNKEL (reference sequence). The CDR3 loop reads CASSQLAGTYNEQFF.

The V gene is TRBV10-3, the J gene TRBJ2-7; the D call of TRBD2 rests on TCRdb alone, since no DNA is present to check it. The germline V gene has CDR1 ENHRY and CDR2 SYGVKD. This CDR3 contains 14 residues. The CDR3 sequence is CAISDLGEAYEQYF.

CDR3 amino acids: CASSPAPRTDEQFF. The chain links TRBV5-1 to TRBJ2-1. The germline gives CDR1 SGHRS, CDR2 YFSETQ. This CDR3 comprises 14 residues.

V usage is TRBV24-1 and J usage is TRBJ1-2. CDR3 length: 13 residues. Germline CDR1 and CDR2: KGHDR and SFDVKD. CDR3 region: CANSEGLWYGYTF.

The rearrangement uses TRBV7-9 and TRBJ1-6; checking the TCRdb D call of TRBD1 is not possible without DNA. From germline, CDR1 is SEHNR and CDR2 FQNEAQ (reference sequence). The CDR3 totals 15 residues. CDR3 protein: CASSPSGTGPSPLHF.

J is TRBJ2-1 and V is TRBV7-2; as DNA is missing, the TRBD1 call by TCRdb cannot be tested. Germline V gives CDR1 SGHTA, CDR2 FQGNSA. The CDR3 length is 14 residues. The CDR3 spells CASSLEGGQDEQFF.

J is TRBJ1-1 and V is TRBV25-1; the D call from TCRdb, TRBD1, cannot be confirmed without DNA. The CDR3 totals 17 residues. CDR1 is MGHDK, CDR2 SYGVNS, per germline. The CDR3 here is CASSERDSRTGNTEAFF.

The V and J genes are TRBV29-1 and TRBJ2-7. Germline V CDR1 and CDR2: SQVTM, ANQGSEA. CDR3 length: 12 amino acids. The CDR3 loop reads CSVERKPYEQYF.

This chain links TRBV7-9 with TRBJ2-1; TCRdb's D call of TRBD1 is untestable without DNA. The CDR3 has 13 residues. CDR1 is SEHNR, CDR2 FQNEAQ, per germline (reference sequence). CDR3 loop: CASSFIVPGEQFF.